This T cell receptor beta chain was found in a study of blood T cell repertoires in COVID-19. This table comes from immunoSEQ multiplex PCR, and its TCRdb copy is limited to in-frame clones, with some not included. The profile covers about 250,000 clones, with approximately 90% appearing a single time and around 1.8% taken by the ten largest. Per the germline V gene, CDR1 is SGHKS and CDR2 is YYEKEE (reference sequence). Trimming cost V 0 bases and J 0 bases; bases outside gene matches: 0. The CDR3 length is 14 residues. The V call is TRBV5-5, the J call TRBJ2-7, with 7 bases aligning to TRBD2. The source of this sequence is a man aged 40-49 years who had recovered from COVID-19. The sequencing input was PBMCs or T cells enriched from blood (not recorded which). This CDR3 is CASSLGGSSYEQYF. As DNA, the CDR3 is TGTGCCAGCAGCTTGGGCGGGAGCTCCTACGAGCAGTACTTC.